This passage covers 17 T cell receptor beta chains from one sample sequenced in a study of identical twins (TCRdb year 2016). Library prep was done by 5' RACE. The instrument given in TCRdb is Illumina HiSeq 2000. Using fastp trimming at Q25 and MiXCR clonotype assembly, TCRdb reanalyzed the public sequencing data and kept in-frame beta chains. Every distinct CDR3 protein forms one entry, paired with its most common genes and DNA. Within this sample are 450,000 to 600,000 distinct CDR3 sequences, with about a fifth of them counted one time only. The leading ten clones occupy roughly 0.5% of the sample. These sequences were also reported in another study, on yellow fever vaccine responses in identical twins.

Material: CD4+ T cells sorted from blood. These receptors came from a woman between 18 and 29 years old in good health.

The chain is built from TRBV5-1 and TRBJ2-1; maybe TRBD2 (6 bases). CDR1 SGHRS and CDR2 YFSETQ come from the germline V gene. Trimming left V 1 base short and J 2 bases short, with 13 bases between. The CDR3 is made up of 16 amino acids. This chain's CDR3 is CASSLLITGAYNEQFF. In DNA, the CDR3 is TGCGCCAGCAGCTTGTTAATTACGGGGGCCTACAATGAGCAGTTCTTC.

The V and J genes are TRBV20-1 and TRBJ2-5; tentative D call: TRBD2 (5 bases). V dropped 6 bases and J dropped 1 base, with 18 bases sitting between them. Looked up from germline, CDR1 is DFQATT and CDR2 is SNEGSKA (reference sequence). The CDR3 loop spans 15 amino acids. The CDR3 sequence: CSALPEGSFQETQYF. CDR3 sequence (DNA): TGCAGTGCCCTCCCCGAGGGCAGCTTCCAAGAGACCCAGTACTTC.

This chain links TRBV5-1 with TRBJ2-3; D uncertain. The V gene lost 4 bases and the J gene lost 1 base, with 16 bases spanning the gap. Germline V CDR1 and CDR2: SGHRS, YFSETQ. The CDR3 is 16 amino acids. The CDR3, as DNA: TGCGCCAGCAGCCCCGGCAGCATACCTGGCACAGATACGCAGTATTTT. This encodes CASSPGSIPGTDTQYF.

This clonotype was picked up a small number of times. This chain connects TRBV20-1 to TRBJ1-1, with D tentatively TRBD1 (5 bases). In germline, CDR1 is DFQATT, CDR2 SNEGSKA (reference sequence). V was clipped by 5 bases and J by 1 base, with 11 bases between them. CDR3 size: 13 residues. CDR3 region: CSALTETNTEAFF. As DNA, the CDR3 is TGCAGTGCTCTGACAGAGACGAACACTGAAGCTTTCTTT.

The chain has TRBV2 and TRBJ2-1; 10 bases are shared with TRBD1. V dropped 4 bases and J dropped 7; count of bases not matched to a gene: 7. The CDR3 has 15 residues. Per germline, CDR1 SNHLY and CDR2 FYNNEI. The CDR3 region is CASSVGTGARNEQFF. CDR3 nucleotides: TGTGCCAGCAGTGTTGGGACAGGGGCCAGAAATGAGCAGTTCTTC.

This clonotype has a handful of counts. CDR3 sequence (DNA): TGCGCCAGCAGCTCCAGAGGACAGGGGGCGGGAGAGACCCAGTACTTC. It translates to CASSSRGQGAGETQYF. V gene TRBV5-1 combines with J gene TRBJ2-5; 11 nucleotides line up with TRBD1. This CDR3 is 16 amino acids long. V shed 3 bases, J shed 4 bases, and the junction held 8 bases outside the gene matches. CDR1 is SGHRS and CDR2 is YFSETQ in the germline V gene.

The CDR3, as DNA: TGTGCCAGCAGTTTAGGCCCCGGGGAAAACATTCAGTACTTC. The encoded protein is CASSLGPGENIQYF. This rearrangement joins TRBV12-3 or TRBV12-4 to TRBJ2-4, with a weak D call TRBD2 (5 bases). CDR3 length: 14 amino acids. Trimming took 1 base from V and 5 from J, leaving 9 bases between them.

This clonotype was counted only a few times. The chain employs TRBV11-2 and TRBJ2-7; tentatively, D is TRBD2 (6 bases). Looked up from germline, CDR1 is SGHAT and CDR2 is FQNNGV. Trimming removed 4 bases at V and 2 bases at J, with 9 bases between. The CDR3 totals 13 residues. This CDR3 is CASSSGGPYEQYV. The DNA for the CDR3 is TGTGCCAGCAGCTCTGGAGGGCCCTACGAGCAGTACGTC.

The chain joins TRBV7-9 to TRBJ2-7; 10 bases align to TRBD2. Trimming cost V 4 bases and J 3 bases; bases outside gene matches: 3. The CDR3 extends over 14 amino acids. Germline CDR1 is SEHNR and CDR2 is FQNEAQ (reference sequence). The CDR3 coding sequence is TGTGCCAGCAGCTCCCAGCGGGAGGGCTACGAGCAGTACTTC. Amino acid sequence: CASSSQREGYEQYF.

CDR3 loop: CASSLSGYSSYEQYF. The CDR3 DNA follows: TGTGCCAGCAGCCTTAGCGGGTACAGCTCCTACGAGCAGTACTTC. The chain employs TRBV12-3 or TRBV12-4 and TRBJ2-7; 7 bases line up with TRBD2. The CDR3 runs to 15 residues. Unmatched junction bases numbered 8, after V lost 6 bases and J lost 0 bases.

In this sample, this clonotype turned up a few times. The chain combines TRBV20-1 with TRBJ1-1; no clear D. In germline, CDR1 is DFQATT, CDR2 SNEGSKA (reference sequence). This CDR3 comprises 12 residues. V shed 3 bases and J shed 1 base, with 6 bases lying between them. The CDR3 reads CSASYPNTEAFF. CDR3 in DNA: TGCAGTGCTAGTTACCCGAACACTGAAGCTTTCTTT.

The V gene is TRBV3-1, the J gene TRBJ2-6, with D maybe TRBD2 (5 bases). Trimming stripped 8 bases from V and 0 bases from J, with 14 bases between. CDR3 length: 16 amino acids. The germline gives CDR1 LGHDT, CDR2 YNNKEL (reference sequence). CDR3 in amino acids: CASHGRGNSGANVLTF. The DNA of the CDR3 is TGTGCCAGCCATGGGCGAGGGAACTCTGGGGCCAACGTCCTGACTTTC.

V is TRBV5-5 and J is TRBJ2-3; 7 bases agree with TRBD2. Germline CDR1 reads SGHKS; CDR2 reads YYEKEE (reference sequence). V shed 5 bases and J 2 bases; nucleotides not matched to a gene: 14. CDR3 length: 17 amino acids. The CDR3 loop reads CASRDRLALGNTDTQYF. DNA of the CDR3: TGTGCCAGCAGGGACCGACTAGCATTAGGGAACACAGATACGCAGTATTTT.

The chain uses TRBV29-1 and TRBJ1-2, with 9 bases that match TRBD1. Germline V gene data show CDR1 as SQVTM and CDR2 as ANQGSEA. The CDR3 loop spans 13 amino acids. J was trimmed by 8 bases and V by 6 bases; bases with no gene match: 10. The CDR3 nucleotides are TGCAGCGTACTAGAACAGGGGGCGCGGGGCTACACCTTC. Its translation is CSVLEQGARGYTF. Filled out from reference TRBV29-1 and TRBJ1-2, the complete variable domain reads SAVISQKPSRDICQRGTSLTIQCQVDSQVTMMFWYRQQPGQSLTLIATANQGSEATYESGFVIDKFPISRPNLTFSTLTVSNMSPEDSSIYLCSVLEQGARGYTFGSGTRLTVV.

This clonotype turned up a few times. J is TRBJ2-5 and V is TRBV5-1, with 8 bases fitting TRBD2. With 2 bases clipped from V and 4 bases from J, the junction kept 4 bases outside the gene matches. The CDR3 sequence is 14 residues long. From germline, CDR1 is SGHRS and CDR2 YFSETQ. CDR3 amino acids: CASSFVGRGETQYF. The CDR3 region has the DNA TGCGCCAGCAGCTTTGTCGGGAGGGGAGAGACCCAGTACTTC.

The chain has TRBV9 and TRBJ2-3; D call uncertain. Germline values: CDR1 SGDLS, CDR2 YYNGEE. The CDR3 runs to 14 residues. The ends were cut back, 4 bases at V and 4 bases at J, with 13 bases in the middle. In DNA, the CDR3 is TGTGCCAGCAGCCAGGCCATTACGCCAGATACGCAGTATTTT. Protein product: CASSQAITPDTQYF.

This clonotype was seen a few times. The chain carries TRBV7-9 and TRBJ1-1, with no clear D. CDR3 length: 11 residues. V lost 5 bases and J lost 4, with 5 bases in between. CDR1 is SEHNR and CDR2 is FQNEAQ in the germline V gene (reference sequence). Written as DNA, the CDR3 is TGTGCCAGCAGCCCGGCCACTGAAGCTTTCTTT. The encoded protein is CASSPATEAFF.